Sequencing of this T cell receptor (beta chain) was carried out in a study of identical twins (dated by TCRdb to the mid-2010s). At the level of the whole study: The study deep-sequenced TCR alpha and beta repertoires from monozygotic twins, unrelated adults of various ages and cord blood to test whether fetal clonotypes persist. To rule out contamination, the twin experiments were replicated at different times with different library preparation protocols. Summary of the overall study and its limitations: Abundant cord blood beta clonotypes had fewer insertions, young adult naive repertoires showed a similar but weaker trend, and memory repertoires showed no such trend. Invariant T cells such as MAIT and iNKT could partly confound zero-insertion analyses, though diverse VJ usage argued against this for most clonotypes. The excess sharing between twins in beta out-of-frame sequences was weaker because fewer shared sequences reduced the signal-to-noise ratio. Because the same donors could not be followed over many years, the conclusions relied on cross-sectional statistical analysis. In monozygotic twins, out-of-frame TCR alpha sharing was systematically underestimated by recombination models, although the models agreed with sharing between unrelated individuals. Compared with coincidental sharing between unrelated individuals, out-of-frame TCR alpha sequences shared between twins showed an excess of sequences with low generation probability.

Library construction relied on 5' RACE. Sequencing used an Illumina HiSeq 2000. A universal primer binding site was introduced by template switching, and a unique molecular identifier was present in the final cDNA, enabling accurate counting of TCR cDNA molecules. Specific primers in the conserved constant-segment region were used to synthesize first-strand cDNA for the TCR alpha and beta chains. To control for contamination, every cDNA library carried two barcodes: a SMART-Mk sample barcode plus Illumina barcodes. Two successive PCR steps introduced TruSeq adapter sequences along with Illumina sample barcodes. Sequencing of the TCR alpha and beta cDNA libraries was done on the Illumina HiSeq platform using custom primers. In the source study's methods: MiGEC processed the raw reads to extract unique molecular identifiers, while MiXCR was used to determine the CDR3 positions. Recombination models were inferred per individual with the repgenHMM and IGoR tools using an EM algorithm. The tcR package in R was used for shared clonotype analysis, with sharing normalized by the product of cloneset sizes. To study raw recombination free of thymic and clonal selection effects, out-of-frame nonproductive sequences were analyzed. TCRdb reprocessing: public reads trimmed at Q25 with fastp, clones called with MiXCR, in-frame beta chains kept. A single entry per CDR3 protein holds the most common genes and DNA from its merged rows. TCRdb's processing, not the study's, gives the V and J calls here. This sample lists 350,000 or so distinct CDR3 sequences; approximately 8.8% were detected once. The ten top clones hold more than 8% of the sample.

V loses 5 bases, J loses 5 bases, and the germline ends lie 18 bases apart. The CDR3 goes from the cysteine to the phenylalanine over 15 residues. Left in the record is the CDR3 DNA by itself, 45 bases read in frame from the first base. Comments on this clonotype: The target of this receptor is not known. Nothing much larger sits one base from this clone, and base qualities are not available.

Only healthy Caucasian donors were included. The researchers also sequenced three unrelated adults who were not twins: a male aged 18 to 30, a male aged 50 to 60, and a female aged 50 to 60. Miltenyi CD45RO+ enrichment and human naive T-cell isolation kits were used to isolate memory (CD45RO+) and naive T cells from PBMC. This sequence originates from a woman aged 50 to 60 in good health. The rearranged segments are TRBV12-3 or TRBV12-4 and TRBJ2-5; TRBD1 could be the D gene, as 5 bases match. Sequencing input: naive T cells sorted from blood. Interpreted using the paper, the cell subset or site label stands for: cells isolated with a human naive T-cell isolation kit. CDR3 reads: CASSPRQSMWETQYF. The nucleotides read TGTGCCAGCAGTCCCCGACAGAGTATGTGGGAGACCCAGTACTTC.